This T cell receptor beta chain was sequenced in a study of blood T cell repertoires in COVID-19. For the study at large: The analysed material was cDNA or gDNA that came from T cells, B-cell-depleted T cells, or PBMCs.

In the source study's methods: Using reference gene primer amplification, nucleated cell counts were estimated. Generated by immunoSEQ multiplex PCR, the TCRdb table keeps only in-frame clones and is missing some. The V and J calls and clone size are taken from that table; D and trimming were inferred from the DNA. Of over 150,000 clones in the sample, 76% were seen once. CDR1 and CDR2 from the germline V gene are LGHDT and YNNKEL (reference sequence). The CDR3 is 16 amino acids. The V and J ends lost 3 bases and 4 bases respectively, with 19 bases between them. This clonotype originated in a woman aged 80 or older with acute or convalescent COVID-19. The sample consisted of peripheral blood. The chain uses TRBV3-1 (or the pseudogene TRBV3-2) and TRBJ2-7; weak D call: TRBD2 (7 bases). The CDR3 loop is CASSQAWGGRGYEQYF. CDR3 DNA sequence: TGTGCCAGCAGCCAGGCCTGGGGGGGCCGTGGGTACGAGCAGTACTTC.